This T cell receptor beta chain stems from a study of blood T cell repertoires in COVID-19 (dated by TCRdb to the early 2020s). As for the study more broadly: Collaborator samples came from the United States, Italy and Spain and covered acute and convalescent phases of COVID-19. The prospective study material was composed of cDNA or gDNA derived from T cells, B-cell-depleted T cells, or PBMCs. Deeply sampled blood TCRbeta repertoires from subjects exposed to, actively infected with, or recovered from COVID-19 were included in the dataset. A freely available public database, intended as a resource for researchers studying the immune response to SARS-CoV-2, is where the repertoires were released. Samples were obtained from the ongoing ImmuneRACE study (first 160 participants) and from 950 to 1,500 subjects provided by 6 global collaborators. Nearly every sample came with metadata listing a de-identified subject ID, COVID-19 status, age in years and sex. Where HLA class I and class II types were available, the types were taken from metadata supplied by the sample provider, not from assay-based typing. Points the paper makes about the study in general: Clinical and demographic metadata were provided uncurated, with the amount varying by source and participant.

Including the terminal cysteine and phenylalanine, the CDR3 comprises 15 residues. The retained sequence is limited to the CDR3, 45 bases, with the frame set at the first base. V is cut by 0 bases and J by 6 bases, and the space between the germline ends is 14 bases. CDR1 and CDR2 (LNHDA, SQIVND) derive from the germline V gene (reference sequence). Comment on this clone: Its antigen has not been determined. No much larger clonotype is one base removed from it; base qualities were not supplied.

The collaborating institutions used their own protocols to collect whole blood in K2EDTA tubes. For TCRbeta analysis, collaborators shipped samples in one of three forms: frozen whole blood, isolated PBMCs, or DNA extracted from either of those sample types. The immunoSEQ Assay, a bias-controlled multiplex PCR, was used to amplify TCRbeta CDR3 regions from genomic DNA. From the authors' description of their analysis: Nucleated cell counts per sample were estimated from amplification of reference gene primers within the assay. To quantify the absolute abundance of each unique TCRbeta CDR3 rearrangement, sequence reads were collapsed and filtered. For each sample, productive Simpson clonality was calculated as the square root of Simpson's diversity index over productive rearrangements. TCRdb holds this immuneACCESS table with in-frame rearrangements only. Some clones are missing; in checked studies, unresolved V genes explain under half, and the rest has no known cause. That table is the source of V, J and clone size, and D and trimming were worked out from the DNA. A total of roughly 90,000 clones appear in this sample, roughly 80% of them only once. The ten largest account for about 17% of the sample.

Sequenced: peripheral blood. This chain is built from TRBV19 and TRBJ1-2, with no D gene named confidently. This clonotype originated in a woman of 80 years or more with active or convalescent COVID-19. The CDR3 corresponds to CASSIDHSSSHGYTF. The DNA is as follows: TGTGCCAGTAGTATAGATCATTCGTCTAGCCATGGCTACACCTTC.